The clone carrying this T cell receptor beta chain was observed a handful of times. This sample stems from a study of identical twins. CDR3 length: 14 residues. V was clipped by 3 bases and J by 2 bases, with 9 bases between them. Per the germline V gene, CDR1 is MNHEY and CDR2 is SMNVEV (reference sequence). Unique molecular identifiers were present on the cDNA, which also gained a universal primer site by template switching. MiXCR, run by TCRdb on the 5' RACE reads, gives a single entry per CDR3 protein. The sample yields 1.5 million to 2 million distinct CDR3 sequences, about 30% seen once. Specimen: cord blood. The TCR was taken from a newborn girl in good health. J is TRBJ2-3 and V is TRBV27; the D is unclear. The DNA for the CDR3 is TGTGCCAGCAGTTTCAACTCTATCACAGATACGCAGTATTTT. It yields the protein CASSFNSITDTQYF.